These T cell receptor beta chains were read from a single sample in a study of cytomegalovirus exposure and HLA in healthy donors. Repertoires were generated with immunoSEQ multiplex PCR, while TCRdb's copy carries only in-frame clones and drops some. The sample lists about 110,000 clones, around 80% occurring once. The sequencing sample was made of PBMCs. The receptors come from a woman in her forties or fifties in good health and CMV-seropositive. The CDR3 runs from the conserved cysteine through the conserved F or W. The D gene is left open where the match is weak. Clone sizes are given selectively: once, few, many, or a class where the clone is expanded.

J gene,D gene,clone size,V gene,CDR3 DNA,CDR3 protein
TRBJ1-1,.,.,TRBV7-2,TGTGCCAGCAGCACACGCCCGACAGCCATGAACACTGAAGCTTTCTTT,CASSTRPTAMNTEAFF
TRBJ1-3,.,few,TRBV6-5,TGTGCCAGCTGGAGCTCTGGAAACACCATATATTTT,CASWSSGNTIYF
TRBJ1-1,.,.,TRBV27,TGTGCCAGCAGTTTAAGAGGCAGAGCTGAAGCTTTCTTT,CASSLRGRAEAFF
TRBJ2-5,.,.,TRBV9,TGTGCCAGCAGTAAGCGTACACAACTTGGGGAGACCCAGTACTTC,CASSKRTQLGETQYF
TRBJ1-1,.,.,TRBV28,TGTGCCAGCCAGCGACTGAACACTGAAGCTTTCTTT,CASQRLNTEAFF
TRBJ1-2,TRBD1,.,TRBV7-9,TGTTCCAGCAGCCACCGCTCTCCGGGACAGGCGTTCTATGGCTACACCTTC,CSSSHRSPGQAFYGYTF
TRBJ2-1,.,.,TRBV28,TGTGCCAGCAGTTTTCCCGGGAATGAGCAGTTCTTC,CASSFPGNEQFF
TRBJ1-5,TRBD1,.,TRBV4-2,TGTGCCAGCAGCCAAGATGGGACAGGGGGCAATCAGCCCCAGCATTTT,CASSQDGTGGNQPQHF
TRBJ2-3,TRBD2,.,TRBV11-1,TGTGCCAGCAGCTTCCCTCTACTAGCGGGAAGCAAAGATACGCAGTATTTT,CASSFPLLAGSKDTQYF
TRBJ1-2,.,.,TRBV28,TGTGCCAGCAGTCTCCTCCGAGGAGGGGTCTATGGCTACACCTTC,CASSLLRGGVYGYTF
TRBJ1-1,.,.,TRBV19,TGTGCCAGTAGTATAGCAGGTCCGAACACTGAAGCTTTCTTT,CASSIAGPNTEAFF
TRBJ2-6,TRBD1,once,TRBV27,TGTGCCAGCAGTTTCAAGACAGGGGAGAGCTCTGGGGCCAACGTCCTGACTTTC,CASSFKTGESSGANVLTF
TRBJ1-2,TRBD1,.,TRBV7-2,TGTGCCAGCAGCCTAGGGGGCAACTATGGCTACACCTTC,CASSLGGNYGYTF
TRBJ1-3,TRBD1,.,TRBV6-5,TGTGCCAGCAGTCTCCGGGACAGCTCTGGAAACACCATATATTTT,CASSLRDSSGNTIYF
TRBJ1-2,.,once,TRBV10-3,TGTGCCATCAGTGAGCAGTTAGGAGCTAACTATGGCTACACCTTC,CAISEQLGANYGYTF
TRBJ1-5,.,.,TRBV2,TGTGCCAGCAGGGCGGGTCTGAGCAATCAGCCCCAGCATTTT,CASRAGLSNQPQHF
TRBJ1-1,.,.,TRBV4-1,TGCGCCAGCAGCCAAGTTCCGGGATTTATGAACACTGAAGCTTTCTTT,CASSQVPGFMNTEAFF
TRBJ2-7,.,few,TRBV27,TGTGCCAGCGCTGTCAACAGGGTTATCGATCAGCAGTACTTC,CASAVNRVIDQQYF
TRBJ1-1,.,once,TRBV5-1,TGCGCCAGCAGCCGTATACAGGGTTCTTACTCGACTGAAGCTTTCTTT,CASSRIQGSYSTEAFF
TRBJ2-7,.,few,TRBV6-6,TGTGCCAGCAGCCCCAGTTACGAGCAGTACTTC,CASSPSYEQYF
TRBJ1-1,.,.,TRBV9,TGTGCCAGCAGCGTAGTAGCGGGAACGAACACTGAAGCTTTCTTT,CASSVVAGTNTEAFF
TRBJ1-2,.,.,TRBV7-2,TGTGCCAGCAGCTTAGGGGGGCTTACTTATGGCTACACCTTC,CASSLGGLTYGYTF
TRBJ2-7,TRBD1,.,TRBV5-7,TGTGCCAGCAGCCCCGGACAGGAGGACTTAAGGAACGAGCAGTACTTC,CASSPGQEDLRNEQYF
TRBJ2-7,.,.,TRBV18,TGTGCCAGCTCACCCGTTCACCGCGGGGAGCAGTACTTC,CASSPVHRGEQYF
TRBJ2-1,.,once,TRBV19,TGTGCCAGTCGAGCCCCGGGACTCTTTTATGATGAGCAGTTCTTC,CASRAPGLFYDEQFF
TRBJ1-1,TRBD1,.,TRBV6-6,TGTGCCAGCAGTCCAGGGGGCGGGAAGGAAACTGAAGCTTTCTTT,CASSPGGGKETEAFF
TRBJ1-6,TRBD1,.,TRBV7-2,TGTGCCAGCAGCTTAGTGCCGGGACAGGGAGAGAATTCACCCCTCCACTTT,CASSLVPGQGENSPLHF
TRBJ1-4,.,.,TRBV15,TGTGCCACCAGCCGACAATCCCTACGGCCCGAAAAACTGTTTTTT,CATSRQSLRPEKLFF
TRBJ2-7,.,.,TRBV7-2,TGTGCCAGCAGTCGGGAGGGGGCTTACGAGCAGTACTTC,CASSREGAYEQYF
TRBJ2-7,.,.,TRBV2,TGTGCCAGCAGTGAGGGTGGGGGCCCCCACTACGAGCAGTACTTC,CASSEGGGPHYEQYF